This TCR beta chain was sequenced in a study of blood T cell repertoires in COVID-19. Trimming at V came to 7 bases and at J to 0 bases, leaving 26 bases not matched to a gene. The CDR3 sequence is 21 residues long. Germline loops: CDR1 ENHRY, CDR2 SYGVKD. Assay: immunoSEQ multiplex PCR; the TCRdb copy retains only in-frame clones and omits some. In the table there are approximately 190,000 clones, about 86% of which are singletons. The chain carries TRBV10-3 and TRBJ1-2; TRBD1 matches 7 bases. The TCR was taken from a man aged 25-45 years with active or convalescent COVID-19. The sample taken for sequencing was peripheral blood. CDR3: CAITERLQGSQYVLANYGYTF. CDR3 coding DNA: TGTGCCATCACCGAACGGCTACAGGGGAGTCAATATGTATTAGCTAACTATGGCTACACCTTC.